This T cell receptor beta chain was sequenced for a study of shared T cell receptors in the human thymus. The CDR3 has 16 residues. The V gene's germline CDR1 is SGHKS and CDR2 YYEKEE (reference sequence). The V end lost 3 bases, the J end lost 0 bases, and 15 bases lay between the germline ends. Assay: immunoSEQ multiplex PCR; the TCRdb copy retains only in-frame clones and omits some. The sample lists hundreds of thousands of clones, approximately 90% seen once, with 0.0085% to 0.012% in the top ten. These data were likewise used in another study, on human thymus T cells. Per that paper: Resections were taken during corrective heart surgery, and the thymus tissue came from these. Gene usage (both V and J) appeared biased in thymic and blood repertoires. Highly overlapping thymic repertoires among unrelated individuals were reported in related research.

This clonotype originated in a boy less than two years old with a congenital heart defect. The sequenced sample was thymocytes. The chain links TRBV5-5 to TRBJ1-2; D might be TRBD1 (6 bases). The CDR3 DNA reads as TGTGCCAGCAGCTCCTCCGGGGGGCCGCCTAACTATGGCTACACCTTC. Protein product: CASSSSGGPPNYGYTF.